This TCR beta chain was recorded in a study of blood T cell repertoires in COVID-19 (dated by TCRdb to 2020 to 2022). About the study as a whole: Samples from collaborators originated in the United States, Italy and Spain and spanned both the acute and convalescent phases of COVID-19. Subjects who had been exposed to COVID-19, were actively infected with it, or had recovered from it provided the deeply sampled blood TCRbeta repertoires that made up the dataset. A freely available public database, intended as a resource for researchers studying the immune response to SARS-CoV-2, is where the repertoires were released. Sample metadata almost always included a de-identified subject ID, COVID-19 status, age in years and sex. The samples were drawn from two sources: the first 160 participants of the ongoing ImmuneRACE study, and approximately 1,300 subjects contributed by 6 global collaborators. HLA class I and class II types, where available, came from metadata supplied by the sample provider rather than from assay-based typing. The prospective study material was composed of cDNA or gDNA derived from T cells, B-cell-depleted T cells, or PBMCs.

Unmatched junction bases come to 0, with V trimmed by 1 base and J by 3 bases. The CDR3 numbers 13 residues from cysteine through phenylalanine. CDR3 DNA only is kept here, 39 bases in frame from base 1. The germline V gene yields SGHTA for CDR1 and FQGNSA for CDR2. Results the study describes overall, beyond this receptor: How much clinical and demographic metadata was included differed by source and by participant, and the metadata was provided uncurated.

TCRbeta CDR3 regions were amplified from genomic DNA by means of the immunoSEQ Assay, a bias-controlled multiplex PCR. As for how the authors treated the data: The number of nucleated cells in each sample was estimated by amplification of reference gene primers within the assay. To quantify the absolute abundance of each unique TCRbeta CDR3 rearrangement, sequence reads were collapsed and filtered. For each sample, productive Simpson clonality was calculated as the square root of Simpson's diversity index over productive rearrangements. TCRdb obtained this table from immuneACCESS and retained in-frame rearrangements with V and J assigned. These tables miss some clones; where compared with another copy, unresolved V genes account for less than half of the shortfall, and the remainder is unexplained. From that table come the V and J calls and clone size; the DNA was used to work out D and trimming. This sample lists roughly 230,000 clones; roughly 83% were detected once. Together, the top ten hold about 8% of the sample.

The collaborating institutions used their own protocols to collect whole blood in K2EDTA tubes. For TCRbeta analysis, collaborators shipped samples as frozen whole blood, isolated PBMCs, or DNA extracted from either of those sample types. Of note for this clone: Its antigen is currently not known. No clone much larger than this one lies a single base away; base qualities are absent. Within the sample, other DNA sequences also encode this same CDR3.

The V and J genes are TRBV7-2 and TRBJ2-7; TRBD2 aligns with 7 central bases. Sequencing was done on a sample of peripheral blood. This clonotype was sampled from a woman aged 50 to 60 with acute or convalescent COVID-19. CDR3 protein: CASSLVAGYEQYF. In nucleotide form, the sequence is TGTGCCAGCAGCTTAGTAGCGGGCTACGAGCAGTACTTC.